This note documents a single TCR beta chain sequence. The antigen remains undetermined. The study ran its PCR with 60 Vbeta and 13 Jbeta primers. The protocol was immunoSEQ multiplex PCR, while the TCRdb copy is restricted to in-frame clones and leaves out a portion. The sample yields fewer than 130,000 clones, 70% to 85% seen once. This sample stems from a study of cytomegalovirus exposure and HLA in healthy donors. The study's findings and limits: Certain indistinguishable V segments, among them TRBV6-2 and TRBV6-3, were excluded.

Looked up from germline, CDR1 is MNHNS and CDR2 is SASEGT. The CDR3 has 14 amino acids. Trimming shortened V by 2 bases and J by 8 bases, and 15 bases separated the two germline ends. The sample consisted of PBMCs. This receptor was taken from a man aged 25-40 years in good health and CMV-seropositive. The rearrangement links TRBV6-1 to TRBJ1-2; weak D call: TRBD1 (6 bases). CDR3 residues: CASSENSGEYGYTF. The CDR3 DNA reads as TGTGCCAGCAGTGAAAATTCAGGGGAGTACGGCTACACCTTC.